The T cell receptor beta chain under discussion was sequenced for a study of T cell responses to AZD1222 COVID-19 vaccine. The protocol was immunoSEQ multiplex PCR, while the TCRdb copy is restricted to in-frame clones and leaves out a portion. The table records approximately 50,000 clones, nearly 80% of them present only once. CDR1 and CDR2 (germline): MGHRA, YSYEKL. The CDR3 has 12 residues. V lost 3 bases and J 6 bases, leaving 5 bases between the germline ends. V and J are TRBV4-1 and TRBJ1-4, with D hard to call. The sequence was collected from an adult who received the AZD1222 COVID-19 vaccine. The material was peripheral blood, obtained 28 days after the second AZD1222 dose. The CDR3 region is CASSQAYEKLFF. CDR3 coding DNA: TGCGCCAGCAGCCAGGCCTATGAAAAACTGTTTTTT.